This T cell receptor (beta chain) was retrieved from a study of blood T cell repertoires in COVID-19. Repertoires were generated with immunoSEQ multiplex PCR, while TCRdb's copy carries only in-frame clones and drops some. The sample holds about 200,000 clones; 65% to 85% are singletons and the top ten take approximately 7.9%. Sample: peripheral blood. This clonotype was obtained from a woman of 80 years or more with acute or convalescent COVID-19.

CDR3: CASSLKGQPFSGANVLTF. CDR3 coding DNA: TGTGCCAGCAGTTTAAAGGGACAGCCCTTCTCTGGGGCCAACGTCCTGACTTTC. The V gene is TRBV28, the J gene TRBJ2-6, with TRBD1 identical over 7 bases. Per germline, CDR1 MDHEN and CDR2 SYDVKM. J gave up 0 bases and V 2 bases, and 7 bases lay outside the gene matches. This CDR3 has 18 residues.